One sample yielded the 24 T cell receptor beta chains listed below, sequenced in a study of shared clonotypes between healthy human individuals. Clones were sequenced by immunoSEQ multiplex PCR, and TCRdb holds only the in-frame ones, with some missing. The table lists more than 2 million clones, over 85% of them singletons. Sequenced material: naive CD4+ T cells sorted from blood. Subset defined: CD45RA+ positively selected. The receptors originated from a man aged 18 to 29 in good health.

This rearrangement joins TRBV7-9 to TRBJ2-3, with D hard to call. Germline assignment: CDR1 SEHNR and CDR2 FQNEAQ (reference sequence). The V end lost 5 bases, the J end lost 2 bases, and 8 bases lay between the germline ends. CDR3 length equals 13 residues. CDR3 sequence: CASSIRITDTQYF. CDR3 coding DNA: TGTGCCAGCAGCATTAGGATCACAGATACGCAGTATTTT.

The genes are TRBV7-2 and TRBJ1-2; a possible D gene is TRBD1 (5 bases). V lost 4 bases, J lost 6 bases, and 15 bases lay in between. Germline values: CDR1 SGHTA, CDR2 FQGNSA. This CDR3 is 14 amino acids long. CDR3 DNA sequence: TGTGCCAGCAGCTCGTTCGGGGGGTCGGATGGCTACACCTTC. It is translated as CASSSFGGSDGYTF.

On this clone: Other nucleotide sequences from this sample produce the same CDR3. The chain joins TRBV30 to TRBJ1-2; D perhaps matches TRBD1 (5 bases). This CDR3 region has 12 residues. Germline V gives CDR1 GTSNPN, CDR2 SVGIG (reference sequence). V was shortened by 3 bases and J by 2 bases, with 7 bases between the two germline ends. CDR3 loop: CAWRTVNYGYTF. DNA for the CDR3: TGTGCCTGGAGGACAGTGAACTATGGCTACACCTTC. The whole variable domain, remainder taken from reference TRBV30 and TRBJ1-2, is SQTIHQWPATLVQPVGSPLSLECTVEGTSNPNLYWYRQAAGRGLQLLFYSVGIGQISSEVPQNLSASRPQDRQFILSSKKLLLSDSGFYLCAWRTVNYGYTFGSGTRLTVV.

This chain connects TRBV5-6 to TRBJ1-1, with 8 bases matching TRBD1. This CDR3 region has 16 residues. Trimming removed 1 base from V and 8 bases from J; junction bases left unmatched: 13. Germline V gives CDR1 SGHDT, CDR2 YYEEEE. CDR3 loop: CASSLFTGGGSEEAFF. The DNA of the CDR3 is TGTGCCAGCAGCTTGTTCACAGGGGGTGGTTCCGAAGAAGCTTTCTTT. Drawing the rest from reference TRBV5-6 and TRBJ1-1, the complete variable domain is DAGVTQSPTHLIKTRGQQVTLRCSPKSGHDTVSWYQQALGQGPQFIFQYYEEEERQRGNFPDRFSGHQFPNYSSELNVNALLLGDSALYLCASSLFTGGGSEEAFFGQGTRLTVV.

The chain links TRBV6-1 to TRBJ1-5; D is undetermined. Germline loops: CDR1 MNHNS, CDR2 SASEGT. This CDR3 comprises 13 residues. Trimming removed 7 bases from V and 7 bases from J, with 14 bases in between. The CDR3 reads CASTAVGSQPQHF. For the CDR3, the DNA is TGTGCCAGCACTGCGGTAGGGAGCCAGCCCCAGCATTTT.

V usage is TRBV9 and J usage is TRBJ2-7, with D hard to call. The CDR3 contains 15 residues. Germline lookup yields CDR1 SGDLS and CDR2 YYNGEE. V lost 4 bases and J lost 6, with 20 bases in between. CDR3 sequence reads: CASSIDQGTSGEQYF. CDR3 nucleotide sequence: TGTGCCAGCAGCATAGACCAAGGAACCTCCGGCGAGCAGTACTTC.

To note about this clone: This specimen includes other DNA sequences encoding the same CDR3. The chain joins TRBV10-3 to TRBJ2-3, with D perhaps being TRBD1 or TRBD2 (5 bases each). The CDR3 covers 14 residues. V gave up 4 bases and J gave up 0 bases, with 8 bases separating them. Per the germline V gene, CDR1 is ENHRY and CDR2 is SYGVKD. CDR3 sequence: CAISVGGSTDTQYF. DNA for the CDR3: TGTGCCATCAGTGTTGGGGGTAGCACAGATACGCAGTATTTT.

The rearrangement links TRBV5-4 to TRBJ1-6; D is perhaps TRBD1 (5 bases). V was clipped by 4 bases and J by 8 bases, with 10 bases between them. The CDR3 covers 13 residues. Germline CDR1 reads SGHNT; CDR2 reads YYREEE (reference sequence). CDR3 DNA: TGTGCCAGCAGCCCCGACAGTGATTCACCCCTCCACTTT. This gives the protein CASSPDSDSPLHF.

The chain is built from TRBV28 and TRBJ2-4, with a weak D call TRBD2 (5 bases). Trimming shortened V by 5 bases and J by 3 bases, and 14 bases separated the two germline ends. CDR3 length: 15 residues. CDR1 is MDHEN and CDR2 is SYDVKM in the germline V gene. The CDR3 is CASSLSLRGKNIQYF. The CDR3 DNA sequence: TGTGCCAGCAGTCTATCCCTCCGGGGCAAAAACATTCAGTACTTC.

This clone was seen a single time. The sample carries other DNA sequences with the same CDR3. The J gene is TRBJ2-7, the V gene TRBV5-1; D could derive from TRBD1 or TRBD2 (5 bases each). Germline V lookup: CDR1 SGHRS, CDR2 YFSETQ. Trimming shortened V by 4 bases and J by 2 bases, and 10 bases separated the two germline ends. The CDR3 runs 13 residues. The CDR3 bases are TGCGCCAGCAGCCGGGACGGTGCCTACGAGCAGTACTTC. Encoded protein: CASSRDGAYEQYF.

The chain links TRBV12-5 to TRBJ1-1, with TRBD1 matching 8 bases. Per the germline V gene, CDR1 is LGHNT and CDR2 is FRNRAP. The junction had 5 bases not matched to a gene; V was cut back by 1 base and J by 4 bases. The CDR3 runs 15 residues. The CDR3 DNA follows: TGTGCTAGTGGTTTGGGACAGGGGAGTACCACTGAAGCTTTCTTT. Translated: CASGLGQGSTTEAFF.

The CDR3 region has the DNA TGCGCCAGCAGCCCTTCGGTGACTAGCGGATACCTTTGGGAGCAGTACTTC. It codes for CASSPSVTSGYLWEQYF. V is TRBV4-1 and J is TRBJ2-7; 9 bases are a match to TRBD2. The CDR3 loop spans 17 amino acids. CDR1 and CDR2 (germline): MGHRA, YSYEKL. The J segment lost 7 bases and the V segment lost 4 bases, leaving 17 bases of the junction unmatched.

The rearrangement joins TRBV18 to TRBJ2-7, with D tentatively TRBD1 or TRBD2 (6 bases each). Trimming cost V 2 bases and J 2 bases, with 10 bases left between them. The CDR3 length is 14 residues. CDR1 is KGHSH and CDR2 is LQKENI in the germline V gene. In nucleotides, the CDR3 is TGTGCCAGCTCACCAGTGGGGGGCACCTACGAGCAGTACTTC. It is translated as CASSPVGGTYEQYF. The variable domain in full, completed from reference TRBV18 and TRBJ2-7, reads NAGVMQNPRHLVRRRGQEARLRCSPMKGHSHVYWYRQLPEEGLKFMVYLQKENIIDESGMPKERFSAEFPKEGPSILRIQQVVRGDSAAYFCASSPVGGTYEQYFGPGTRLTVT.

CDR3 coding DNA: TGTGCCAGCAGTTACTCGGGGACAGGGGGTAATTCACCCCTCCACTTT. It specifies CASSYSGTGGNSPLHF. V and J are TRBV6-5 and TRBJ1-6, with TRBD1 matching over 11 bases. The CDR3 is 16 amino acids. From germline, CDR1 is MNHEY and CDR2 SVGAGI. The J segment lost 6 bases and the V segment lost 0 bases, leaving 1 base of the junction unmatched.

The count of this clone is one. This rearrangement joins TRBV5-1 to TRBJ2-1; 9 positions match TRBD1. CDR3 size: 15 residues. The V segment lost 0 bases and the J segment 6 bases; nucleotides outside the gene matches: 4. Germline loops: CDR1 SGHRS, CDR2 YFSETQ. CDR3 nucleotide sequence: TGCGCCAGCAGCTTGGAGGGACAGGGTCGCAATGAGCAGTTCTTC. Protein: CASSLEGQGRNEQFF.

The V call is TRBV27, the J call TRBJ1-5; D is possibly TRBD1 (5 bases). Germline values: CDR1 MNHEY, CDR2 SMNVEV (reference sequence). The CDR3 is 15 amino acids. V gave up 2 bases and J gave up 5 bases, with 13 bases separating them. The CDR3 region is CASSLGARKDQPQHF. Written as DNA, the CDR3 is TGTGCCAGCAGTTTAGGGGCCAGGAAAGATCAGCCCCAGCATTTT.

V and J are TRBV5-1 and TRBJ2-3, with D uncertain. Germline lookup yields CDR1 SGHRS and CDR2 YFSETQ. CDR3 size: 14 residues. Trimming took off 3 bases at V and 8 bases at J, with 16 bases between the two ends. The CDR3 loop reads CASSSPGSSSTQYF. DNA of the CDR3: TGCGCCAGCAGCTCCCCGGGCTCATCGTCTACGCAGTATTTT.

Worth noting for this clone: The same CDR3 is also encoded by other DNA sequences in this sample. The chain couples TRBV28 to TRBJ2-7, with unresolved D. The CDR3 has 14 residues. V gave up 4 bases and J gave up 0 bases, with 10 bases separating them. The germline V gene encodes CDR1 MDHEN and CDR2 SYDVKM. The CDR3 DNA reads TGTGCCAGCAGTTCGCCAGGTTACTCCTACGAGCAGTACTTC. Protein product: CASSSPGYSYEQYF.

The chain uses TRBV6-5 and TRBJ2-3, with 8 bases aligning to TRBD2. The V gene end was trimmed by 10 bases and the J gene end by 0 bases; junction bases not matched to a gene: 6. CDR1 is MNHEY and CDR2 is SVGAGI in the germline V gene. The CDR3 length is 14 residues. In DNA form, the CDR3 reads TGTGCCACCGGGGGGGTCTCTAGCACAGATACGCAGTATTTT. Amino acid sequence: CATGGVSSTDTQYF.

The gene calls are TRBV19 and TRBJ2-7; D gene unclear. V was clipped by 3 bases and J by 7 bases, with 13 bases between them. CDR3 length: 13 residues. Germline V gene sequence: CDR1 LNHDA, CDR2 SQIVND (reference sequence). The CDR3, as DNA: TGTGCCAGTAGTATTGGGCAGGTCGGGGAGCAGTACTTC. This codes for CASSIGQVGEQYF.

This sequence joins TRBV5-1 and TRBJ1-3; D gene uncertain. Trimming removed 0 bases from V and 0 bases from J, with 4 bases in between. The CDR3 is made up of 14 amino acids. Germline V CDR1 and CDR2: SGHRS, YFSETQ. The CDR3 nucleotides are TGCGCCAGCAGCTTGGTACACTCTGGAAACACCATATATTTT. Amino acid sequence: CASSLVHSGNTIYF.

The V call is TRBV28, the J call TRBJ2-2; the D gene is possibly TRBD1 (6 bases). The CDR3 runs 17 residues. Germline-derived CDR1 and CDR2 are MDHEN and SYDVKM. V lost 5 bases, J lost 0 bases, and 16 bases lay in between. CDR3 loop: CASSPRIGQSNTGELFF. The CDR3, as DNA: TGTGCCAGCAGTCCTAGAATAGGACAGTCGAACACCGGGGAGCTGTTTTTT.

Comment on this clone: Distinct nucleotide sequences in the sample also encode this CDR3. The gene calls are TRBV18 and TRBJ2-7; D is uncertain. The CDR3 is 13 residues long. Germline assignment: CDR1 KGHSH and CDR2 LQKENI. With 2 bases removed from V and 0 bases from J, the gap between germline ends came to 5 bases. The CDR3 reads CASSPATSYEQYF. In DNA, the CDR3 is TGTGCCAGCTCACCAGCAACCTCCTACGAGCAGTACTTC.

This chain uses TRBV6-5 with TRBJ1-5; TRBD1 matches at 7 bases. V lost 5 bases, J lost 0 bases, and 4 bases stayed unmatched. Germline V gene lookup returns CDR1 MNHEY and CDR2 SVGAGI. The CDR3 has 15 residues. The CDR3 DNA sequence: TGTGCCAGCAGTGGGACAGCATATAGCAATCAGCCCCAGCATTTT. It codes for CASSGTAYSNQPQHF.